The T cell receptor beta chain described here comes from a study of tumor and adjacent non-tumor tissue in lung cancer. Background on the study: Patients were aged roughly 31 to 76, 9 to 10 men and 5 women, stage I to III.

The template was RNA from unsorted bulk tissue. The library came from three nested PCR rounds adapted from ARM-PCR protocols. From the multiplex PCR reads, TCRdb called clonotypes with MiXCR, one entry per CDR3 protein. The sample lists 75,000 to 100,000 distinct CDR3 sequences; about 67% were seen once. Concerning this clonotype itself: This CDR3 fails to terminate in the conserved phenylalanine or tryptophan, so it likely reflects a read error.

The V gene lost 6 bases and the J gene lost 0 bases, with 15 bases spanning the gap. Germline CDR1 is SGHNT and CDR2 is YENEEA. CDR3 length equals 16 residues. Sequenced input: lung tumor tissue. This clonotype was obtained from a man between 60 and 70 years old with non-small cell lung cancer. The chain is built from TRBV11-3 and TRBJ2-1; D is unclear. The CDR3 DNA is TGTGCCAGCAGAGCCGCCCGGAGAAGCTCCTACAATGAGCAGTTCCTC. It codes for CASRAARRSSYNEQFL.